This TCR beta chain was recovered during a study of blood T cells in healthy people across ages. V gave up 4 bases and J gave up 4 bases; unmatched junction bases: 7. The CDR3 runs 15 residues. Germline V CDR1 and CDR2: MGHDK, SYGVNS. Study results and limitations: The unsorted PBMCs prevented any conclusive comparison of naive versus antigen-experienced cells.

A sample-barcoded 5' primer and a J-beta primer mix were used in a second PCR of roughly 6 to 11 cycles. TCRdb recomputed calls from the 5' RACE reads with MiXCR, one row per CDR3 protein. The data show 1.6 million or so distinct CDR3 sequences, roughly 30% seen once. Every donor provided ten milliliters of peripheral blood. Each sample gave at least 6.5 million isolated PBMCs. In regard to this clonotype: Antigen unknown.

The rearrangement links TRBV25-1 to TRBJ1-1; 9 nucleotides match TRBD1. The source is a woman aged 25 to 39 in good health. Sample: blood. The CDR3 loop reads CASSVIQGAGTEAFF. As DNA, the CDR3 is TGTGCCAGCAGTGTAATACAGGGGGCAGGCACTGAAGCTTTCTTT.